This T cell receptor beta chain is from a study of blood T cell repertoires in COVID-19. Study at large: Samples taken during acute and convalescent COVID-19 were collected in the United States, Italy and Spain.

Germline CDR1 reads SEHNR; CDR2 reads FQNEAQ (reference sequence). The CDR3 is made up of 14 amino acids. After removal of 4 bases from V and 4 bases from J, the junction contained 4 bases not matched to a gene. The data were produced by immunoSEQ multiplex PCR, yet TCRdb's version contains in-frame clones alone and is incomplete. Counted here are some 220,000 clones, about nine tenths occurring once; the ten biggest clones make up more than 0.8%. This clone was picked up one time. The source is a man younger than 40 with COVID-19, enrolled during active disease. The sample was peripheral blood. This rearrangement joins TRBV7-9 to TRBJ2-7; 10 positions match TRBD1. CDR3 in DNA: TGTGCCAGCAGCTCCGGGACAGGGGATTACGAGCAGTACTTC. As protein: CASSSGTGDYEQYF.